This T cell receptor beta chain was identified during a study of CD8 T cells in Susac syndrome. Study conclusions and caveats: The study conceded that relatively few individuals underwent its TCR sequencing and HLA analysis.

Notes on this clonotype: The antigen is undetermined.

CD8+ and CD4+ T cells were negatively isolated; TEMRA cells were FACS-enriched. Reverse transcription of about 0.5 to 1 ug RNA was carried out with random hexamers. It was immunoSEQ multiplex PCR that amplified TCR beta CDR3 across 54 Vbeta and 13 Jbeta. TCRdb reanalysed the immunoSEQ multiplex PCR reads using MiXCR and keeps one entry per CDR3 protein. The repertoire has some 400,000 distinct CDR3 sequences, around 83% of them found once; the top ten carry about 0.12%. The junction had 11 bases not matched to a gene; V was cut back by 3 bases and J by 5 bases. CDR3 size: 16 residues. The germline CDR1 and CDR2 sequences are SGHVS and FQNEAQ.

The V gene is TRBV7-8, the J gene TRBJ1-1, with 8 bases aligning to TRBD1. This receptor was taken from a human donor with multiple sclerosis. The sequenced material came from CD8+ T cells from PBMCs. The CDR3 sequence: CASSFIQTDRVTEAFF. CDR3 DNA sequence: TGTGCCAGCAGCTTTATCCAAACGGACAGGGTGACTGAAGCTTTCTTT.